Following are 15 T cell receptor beta chains from one sample sequenced in a study of blood T cell repertoires in COVID-19. Libraries were prepared by immunoSEQ multiplex PCR; TCRdb keeps only in-frame clonotypes and omits some of them. Of approximately 260,000 clones in the sample, 70% to 90% were seen once. The material sequenced was peripheral blood. These receptors all stem from a woman aged 35 to 49 who had recovered from COVID-19.

V gene TRBV13 combines with J gene TRBJ2-6, with D maybe TRBD1 (7 bases). Looked up from germline, CDR1 is PRHDT and CDR2 is FYEKMQ (reference sequence). The CDR3 contains 15 residues. V was trimmed by 5 bases and J by 2 bases, leaving 10 bases between them. This chain's CDR3 is CASSPRGAGANVLTF. The CDR3 DNA is TGTGCCAGCAGCCCCAGGGGGGCTGGGGCCAACGTCCTGACTTTC.

The J gene is TRBJ1-1, the V gene TRBV6-2 or TRBV6-3; D possibly corresponds to TRBD1 (6 bases). Between the trimmed V and J ends, which lost 0 bases and 5 bases, there was a span of 16 bases. The CDR3 spans 16 residues. The germline CDR1 and CDR2 sequences are MNHEY and SVGEGT. In DNA form, the CDR3 reads TGTGCCAGCAGTTACTCGACCAGGGGCGCTTCTACTGAAGCTTTCTTT. Protein: CASSYSTRGASTEAFF.

The CDR3, as DNA: TGCGCCAGCAGCTCGACCCAATTTAGCATCGGCGGGGAGCTGTTTTTT. Translation gives CASSSTQFSIGGELFF. The rearrangement joins TRBV5-1 to TRBJ2-2; D is uncertain. Germline V gene lookup returns CDR1 SGHRS and CDR2 YFSETQ. This CDR3 has 16 amino acids. Trimming left V 3 bases short and J 7 bases short, with 19 bases between.

This clone occurred once. The chain uses TRBV6-6 and TRBJ1-5, with D unresolved. The CDR3 has 13 residues. Germline CDR1 and CDR2: MNHNY and SVGAGI (reference sequence). Trimming removed 7 bases at V and 3 bases at J, with 10 bases between. The CDR3 reads CASTHRDNQPQHF. CDR3 DNA sequence: TGTGCCAGCACCCACCGGGACAATCAGCCCCAGCATTTT.

The chain employs TRBV4-3 and TRBJ1-3; 8 bases align to TRBD1. This CDR3 contains 14 residues. The V and J ends lost 1 base and 7 bases, in that order; junction bases with no gene match: 3. Per germline, CDR1 LGHNA and CDR2 YSLEER. CDR3 sequence reads: CASSQGQGSNTIYF. CDR3 coding DNA: TGCGCCAGCAGCCAAGGACAGGGGAGTAACACCATATATTTT.

This sequence joins TRBV19 and TRBJ2-1, with 9 bases matching TRBD2. CDR3 length equals 13 residues. Germline lookup yields CDR1 LNHDA and CDR2 SQIVND (reference sequence). The V and J ends lost 1 base and 15 bases, in that order; junction bases with no gene match: 7. The CDR3 is CASSIGLAGSPFF. Here the CDR3 DNA reads TGTGCCAGTAGTATAGGGCTAGCGGGATCCCCGTTCTTC.

CDR3 DNA sequence: TGTGCCAGTATGGCCCCGGGGGAGGACTACAATGAGCAGTTCTTC. It codes for CASMAPGEDYNEQFF. The chain uses TRBV19 and TRBJ2-1; TRBD2 might be the D (6 bases). The germline V gene encodes CDR1 LNHDA and CDR2 SQIVND (reference sequence). V lost 7 bases, J lost 3 bases, and 16 bases lay in between. The CDR3 extends over 15 amino acids.

V and J are TRBV11-1 and TRBJ1-2; D gene ambiguous. The CDR3 has 14 residues. Per the germline V gene, CDR1 is SGHAT and CDR2 is FQDESV (reference sequence). The V end lost 3 bases, the J end lost 8 bases, and 16 bases lay between the germline ends. The CDR3 region is CASSFAGPSGGYTF. DNA of the CDR3: TGTGCCAGCAGCTTCGCGGGCCCCTCGGGGGGCTACACCTTC. The full variable domain, in which reference TRBV11-1 and TRBJ1-2 provide the parts outside the CDR3, is EAEVAQSPRYKITEKSQAVAFWCDPISGHATLYWYRQILGQGPELLVQFQDESVVDDSQLPKDRFSAERLKGVDSTLKIQPAELGDSAMYLCASSFAGPSGGYTFGSGTRLTVV.

This clone appeared once. This chain connects TRBV11-3 to TRBJ1-2; 7 bases are shared with TRBD1. V was clipped by 8 bases and J by 1 base; unmatched bases: 7. Germline V gives CDR1 SGHNT, CDR2 YENEEA. CDR3 length equals 14 residues. CDR3 DNA sequence: TGTGCCAGCGGAGGGGGCAGGGGTAACTATGGCTACACCTTC. It codes for CASGGGRGNYGYTF.

This clone appeared a few times. The V gene is TRBV10-3, the J gene TRBJ2-2, with 8 bases fitting TRBD1. With 4 bases clipped from V and 0 bases from J, the junction kept 4 bases outside the gene matches. This CDR3 is built from 16 residues. CDR1 is ENHRY and CDR2 is SYGVKD in the germline V gene. The CDR3 here is CAISGTQGANTGELFF. The CDR3 nucleotides read TGTGCCATCAGTGGGACACAGGGGGCGAACACCGGGGAGCTGTTTTTT.

The V call is TRBV5-4, the J call TRBJ1-2; D is perhaps TRBD1 (6 bases). Trimming removed 0 bases at V and 5 bases at J, with 14 bases between. The CDR3 contains 15 residues. Germline V gene data show CDR1 as SGHNT and CDR2 as YYREEE (reference sequence). CDR3 sequence (DNA): TGTGCCAGCAGCTTGGGGGGGCGCGCAGGTTATGGCTACACCTTC. Its translation is CASSLGGRAGYGYTF.

The J gene is TRBJ2-6, the V gene TRBV4-1; 10 bases fit TRBD1. The CDR3 is 17 amino acids. CDR1 MGHRA and CDR2 YSYEKL come from the germline V gene. Trimming took 4 bases from V and 1 from J; bases not matched to a gene: 4. The CDR3 region is CASSRGQGYSGANVLTF. As DNA, the CDR3 is TGCGCCAGCAGCCGGGGACAGGGGTATTCTGGGGCCAACGTCCTGACTTTC.

The chain is built from TRBV6-5 and TRBJ1-4; 7 positions match TRBD1. The CDR3 loop spans 13 amino acids. Losses at the gene ends were 2 bases for V and 8 bases for J; bases not matched to a gene: 2. Germline V gene data show CDR1 as MNHEY and CDR2 as SVGAGI. The CDR3 loop reads CASSYQGGEKLFF. As DNA, the CDR3 is TGTGCCAGCAGTTACCAGGGGGGCGAAAAACTGTTTTTT.

The chain combines TRBV12-3 or TRBV12-4 with TRBJ2-1, with a possible D match to TRBD1 (6 bases). V shed 6 bases and J shed 2 bases, with 8 bases lying between them. CDR3 length: 13 amino acids. The CDR3: CASRRTAYNEQFF. The CDR3 nucleotides read TGTGCCAGCAGGCGGACAGCCTACAATGAGCAGTTCTTC.

This clone was observed a single time. This sequence joins TRBV28 and TRBJ2-2; the D is unclear. CDR1 MDHEN and CDR2 SYDVKM come from the germline V gene. The CDR3 is made up of 12 amino acids. The V end lost 7 bases, the J end lost 2 bases, and 5 bases lay between the germline ends. The chain's CDR3 is CASIGNTGELFF. The DNA of the CDR3 is TGTGCCAGCATCGGTAACACCGGGGAGCTGTTTTTT.